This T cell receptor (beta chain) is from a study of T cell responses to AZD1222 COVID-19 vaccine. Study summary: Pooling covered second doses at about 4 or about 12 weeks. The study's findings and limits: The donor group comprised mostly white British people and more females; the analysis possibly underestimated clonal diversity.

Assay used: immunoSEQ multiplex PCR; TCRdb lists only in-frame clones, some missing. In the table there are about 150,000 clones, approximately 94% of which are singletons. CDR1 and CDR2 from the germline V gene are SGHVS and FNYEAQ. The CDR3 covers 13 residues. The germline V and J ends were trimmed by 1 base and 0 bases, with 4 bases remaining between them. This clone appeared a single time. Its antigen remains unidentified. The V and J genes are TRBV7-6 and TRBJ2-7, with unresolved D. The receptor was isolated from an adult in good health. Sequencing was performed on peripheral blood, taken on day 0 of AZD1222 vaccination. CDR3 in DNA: TGTGCCAGCAGCTTAGAGGTCTCCTACGAGCAGTACTTC. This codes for CASSLEVSYEQYF. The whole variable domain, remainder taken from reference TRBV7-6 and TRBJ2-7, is GAGVSQSPRYKVTKRGQDVALRCDPISGHVSLYWYRQALGQGPEFLTYFNYEAQQDKSGLPNDRFSAERPEGSISTLTIQRTEQRDSAMYRCASSLEVSYEQYFGPGTRLTVT.